This T cell receptor beta chain was obtained from a study of beta chain features in type 1 diabetes. Study conclusions and caveats: The analysis here could not establish whether HLA type shapes TCRB rearrangement. Moderately but significantly shorter TCRB CDR3s were found in Type 1 diabetes patients in all four CD4+ subsets. TCRB repertoires of naive, central memory and Treg cells appeared more similar among patients than among healthy donors. In type 1 diabetes patients, VDJ junctions had fewer insertions; deletions at these junctions were more frequent.

The entirety of the isolated RNA underwent reverse transcription, so expressed TCRB transcripts were sequenced. About 3.6 million reads was the average for naive, central memory and regulatory T cell samples. Clones were sequenced by immunoSEQ multiplex PCR, and TCRdb holds only the in-frame ones, with some missing. The table includes around 260,000 clones, 24% detected once. This clone was counted a few times. The antigen is undetermined. With V trimmed by 4 bases and J by 0 bases, 2 bases remained unmatched. Germline V lookup: CDR1 SGDLS, CDR2 YYNGEE. This CDR3 is 15 amino acids long. Sequenced material: naive CD4+ T cells from blood. The clonotype comes from a woman aged 30 to 39 with type 1 diabetes. V and J are TRBV9 and TRBJ2-1; 9 nucleotides align to TRBD2. CDR3 DNA: TGTGCCAGCAGCATTAGCGGGAGCTCCTACAATGAGCAGTTCTTC. This encodes CASSISGSSYNEQFF.